Shown below are 11 T cell receptor beta chains from a single sample sequenced in a study of blood T cell repertoires in COVID-19. The protocol was immunoSEQ multiplex PCR, while the TCRdb copy is restricted to in-frame clones and leaves out a portion. The sample shows tens of thousands of clones, roughly 90% of them seen only once. Sequencing input: PBMCs or T cells enriched from blood (not recorded which). The source is a woman between 45 and 60 years old with acute COVID-19.

This clone has only one observation. The chain employs TRBV4-1 and TRBJ2-3, with TRBD2 matching over 10 bases. Germline V gives CDR1 MGHRA, CDR2 YSYEKL. Germline trimming cut 5 bases from V and 2 bases from J; bases unmatched to any gene: 7. The CDR3 length is 16 residues. The CDR3 DNA follows: TGCGCCAGCAGCGGTCGCCTAGCGGGAGACACAGATACGCAGTATTTT. Translating gives CASSGRLAGDTDTQYF.

The CDR3 here is CASSLEGGTEAFF. CDR3 in DNA: TGTGCCAGCAGCTTAGAAGGAGGGACTGAAGCTTTCTTT. The rearrangement joins TRBV11-3 to TRBJ1-1; no clear D gene. The CDR3 length is 13 residues. V was shortened by 0 bases and J by 5 bases, with 7 bases between the two germline ends. CDR1 is SGHNT and CDR2 is YENEEA in the germline V gene.

This chain joins TRBV12-5 and TRBJ2-7, with D possibly being TRBD2 (6 bases). The length of the CDR3 is 17 residues. Trimming removed 0 bases from V and 0 bases from J, with 15 bases in between. Germline assignment: CDR1 LGHNT and CDR2 FRNRAP. CDR3 region: CASGLVRDSLSSYEQYF. The CDR3 nucleotides read TGTGCTAGTGGTTTGGTCCGGGACTCACTGAGCTCCTACGAGCAGTACTTC.

Turning to this clone: A read error may produce the germline difference seen at one junction end. The V and J genes are TRBV9 and TRBJ2-2, with D possibly matching TRBD1 (6 bases). Per the germline V gene, CDR1 is SGDLS and CDR2 is YYNGEE. The CDR3 covers 14 residues. In DNA, the CDR3 is TGTGCCAGCAACGTAGGACAGCCTACCGGGGAGCTGTTTTTT. This gives the protein CASNVGQPTGELFF.

The J gene is TRBJ1-2, the V gene TRBV3-1 (or the pseudogene TRBV3-2); the D is unclear. The CDR3 has 12 residues. The germline V and J ends were trimmed by 4 bases and 8 bases, with 11 bases remaining between them. Looked up from germline, CDR1 is LGHDT and CDR2 is YNNKEL (reference sequence). Written as DNA, the CDR3 is TGTGCCAGCAGCCCGGGGTACTGGGGCTACACCTTC. Translation gives CASSPGYWGYTF.

The rearrangement joins TRBV7-2 to TRBJ2-2; the D is unclear. The V gene's germline CDR1 is SGHTA and CDR2 FQGNSA. This CDR3 comprises 14 residues. Trimming pared 6 bases from V and 1 base from J, leaving 9 bases between. The CDR3 loop is CASSLYRNTGELFF. In nucleotides, the CDR3 is TGTGCCAGCAGTCTATACAGGAACACCGGGGAGCTGTTTTTT. Looking up the rest from reference TRBV7-2 and TRBJ2-2 gives the full variable domain: GAGVSQSPSNKVTEKGKDVELRCDPISGHTALYWYRQSLGQGLEFLIYFQGNSAPDKSGLPSDRFSAERTGGSVSTLTIQRTQQEDSAVYLCASSLYRNTGELFFGEGSRLTVL.

This rearrangement joins TRBV11-2 to TRBJ2-7; TRBD2 aligns across 14 bases. This CDR3 contains 14 residues. The trim removed 6 bases at V and 8 bases at J, leaving 6 bases unmatched. The V gene's germline CDR1 is SGHAT and CDR2 FQNNGV. CDR3 protein: CASSSGLAGAKQYF. The CDR3 nucleotides read TGTGCCAGCAGTTCGGGACTAGCGGGAGCCAAGCAGTACTTC.

This clone was seen once. The rearrangement joins TRBV21-1 to TRBJ2-7; the table assigns TRBD1, which was not confirmed against the DNA. TRBV21-1 is annotated as a pseudogene. This CDR3 is 15 amino acids long. CDR3 sequence (DNA): TGTGCCAGCAGCTTGGCTCCGGGACAGTTCTACGAGCAGTACTTC. This gives the protein CASSLAPGQFYEQYF.

The chain combines TRBV18 with TRBJ1-4, with no clear D. This CDR3 has 16 amino acids. Germline-derived CDR1 and CDR2 are KGHSH and LQKENI. The ends were cut back, 2 bases at V and 0 bases at J, with 10 bases in the middle. The CDR3 DNA reads TGTGCCAGCTCACCAAACGCGGCCGCAACTAATGAAAAACTGTTTTTT. It specifies CASSPNAAATNEKLFF.

The rearrangement links TRBV29-1 to TRBJ1-2; 8 bases match TRBD1. J gave up 4 bases and V 2 bases, and 3 bases lay outside the gene matches. Per germline, CDR1 SQVTM and CDR2 ANQGSEA. The CDR3 sequence is 13 residues long. The CDR3 reads CSVEPTGGYGYTF. Written as DNA, the CDR3 is TGCAGCGTTGAACCTACAGGGGGCTATGGCTACACCTTC.

V gene TRBV5-1 combines with J gene TRBJ2-1, with D possibly being TRBD1 (5 bases). The CDR3 sequence is 16 residues long. V shed 0 bases and J shed 5 bases, with 15 bases lying between them. The germline V gene encodes CDR1 SGHRS and CDR2 YFSETQ. The CDR3 is CASSLGQNSLHNEQFF. CDR3 bases: TGCGCCAGCAGCTTGGGACAGAACTCCTTGCACAATGAGCAGTTCTTC.